Listed below are T cell receptor beta chains from one sample, sequenced in a study of shared clonotypes between healthy human individuals. Profiling relied on immunoSEQ multiplex PCR, and the TCRdb table lists in-frame clones only, not all of them. Of about 820,000 clones in the sample, 80% to 95% were seen once. Sample: naive CD8+ T cells sorted from blood. The receptors were sampled from a man aged 30-40 years in good health. Both conserved end residues are part of each CDR3. Fields, in order: J gene, clone size, D gene, V gene, CDR3 protein, CDR3 DNA. A D gene is named only where the DNA matches it firmly. Rows give clone size only sometimes, using once, few, many, or a class for an expanded clone.

J: TRBJ1-1
size: NA
D: NA
V: TRBV6-1
CDR3: CANRQLNTEAFF
DNA: TGTGCCAACCGACAGCTGAACACTGAAGCTTTCTTT

J: TRBJ2-2
size: NA
D: NA
V: TRBV11-2
CDR3: CASSSPGLLTGELFF
DNA: TGTGCCAGCAGCTCCCCGGGACTTCTTACCGGGGAGCTGTTTTTT

J: TRBJ1-1
size: few
D: NA
V: TRBV28
CDR3: CASSLPGVNTEAFF
DNA: TGTGCCAGCAGCCTCCCGGGGGTGAACACTGAAGCTTTCTTT

J: TRBJ2-1
size: NA
D: NA
V: TRBV15
CDR3: CATSRDQDNEQFF
DNA: TGTGCCACCAGCAGAGATCAGGACAATGAGCAGTTCTTC

J: TRBJ2-1
size: NA
D: NA
V: TRBV7-9
CDR3: CASRPIQGSGNEQFF
DNA: TGTGCCAGCAGACCTATCCAGGGAAGTGGCAATGAGCAGTTCTTC

J: TRBJ2-1
size: NA
D: TRBD1
V: TRBV11-2
CDR3: CASSLEFRDRGGNEQFF
DNA: TGTGCCAGCAGCTTAGAGTTCCGGGACAGGGGTGGCAATGAGCAGTTCTTC

J: TRBJ2-1
size: NA
D: TRBD2
V: TRBV7-8
CDR3: CASSGVTSGRRVEQFF
DNA: TGTGCCAGCAGCGGAGTGACTAGCGGGAGAAGAGTTGAGCAGTTCTTC

J: TRBJ1-4
size: NA
D: NA
V: TRBV7-9
CDR3: CASSLLGLGATNEKLFF
DNA: TGTGCCAGCAGCTTATTAGGGCTGGGGGCAACTAATGAAAAACTGTTTTTT

J: TRBJ2-1
size: NA
D: TRBD2
V: TRBV6-4
CDR3: CASSGSGTSRHNEQFF
DNA: TGTGCCAGCAGCGGAAGCGGGACTAGCAGACACAATGAGCAGTTCTTC

J: TRBJ1-4
size: once
D: NA
V: TRBV19
CDR3: CASSNTDQLFF
DNA: TGTGCCAGTAGTAACACCGACCAACTGTTTTTT

J: TRBJ2-3
size: NA
D: TRBD2
V: TRBV27
CDR3: CASSLLASGPGVDTQYF
DNA: TGTGCCAGCAGTTTATTGGCTAGCGGACCGGGGGTAGATACGCAGTATTTT

J: TRBJ2-7
size: NA
D: NA
V: TRBV7-8
CDR3: CASSPLALSYEQYF
DNA: TGTGCCAGCAGTCCGCTAGCGCTCTCCTACGAGCAGTACTTC

J: TRBJ2-2
size: NA
D: TRBD2
V: TRBV9
CDR3: CASSIEGGRTPGELFF
DNA: TGTGCCAGCAGCATAGAAGGCGGGAGGACCCCCGGGGAGCTGTTTTTT

J: TRBJ2-1
size: NA
D: TRBD2
V: TRBV4-3
CDR3: CASSQVVAGDSYNEQFF
DNA: TGCGCCAGCAGCCAAGTTGTAGCGGGAGACTCCTACAATGAGCAGTTCTTC

J: TRBJ1-4
size: NA
D: NA
V: TRBV21-1
CDR3: CASSKYRMRRRGETNEKLFF
DNA: TGTGCCAGCAGCAAATATCGCATGAGGAGGAGGGGCGAAACTAATGAAAAACTGTTTTTT

J: TRBJ2-5
size: NA
D: NA
V: TRBV4-1
CDR3: CASSLYPDNQETQYF
DNA: TGCGCCAGCAGCCTTTACCCGGACAACCAAGAGACCCAGTACTTC

J: TRBJ2-1
size: NA
D: TRBD2
V: TRBV27
CDR3: CASSFGTSGEQFF
DNA: TGTGCCAGCAGTTTCGGGACTAGCGGTGAGCAGTTCTTC

J: TRBJ1-1
size: NA
D: TRBD1
V: TRBV28
CDR3: CASNPGQGGTEAFF
DNA: TGTGCCAGCAATCCGGGACAGGGAGGCACTGAAGCTTTCTTT

J: TRBJ2-7
size: NA
D: NA
V: TRBV10-1
CDR3: CASSRPDSRGPYEQYF
DNA: TGCGCCAGCAGTCGCCCGGACAGCCGTGGGCCCTACGAGCAGTACTTC

J: TRBJ2-7
size: NA
D: NA
V: TRBV28
CDR3: CASSHPLGSYAQYF
DNA: TGTGCCAGCAGCCACCCTTTGGGGTCCTACGCGCAGTACTTC

J: TRBJ2-2
size: NA
D: NA
V: TRBV7-8
CDR3: CASFPRDKRLHGELFF
DNA: TGTGCCAGCTTCCCAAGGGACAAAAGGCTTCACGGGGAGCTGTTTTTT

J: TRBJ2-7
size: NA
D: NA
V: TRBV27
CDR3: CASTNLGGTYEQYF
DNA: TGTGCCAGCACCAACTTAGGGGGGACCTACGAGCAGTACTTC

J: TRBJ2-1
size: NA
D: NA
V: TRBV12-1
CDR3: CASSFFGSPNNEQFF
DNA: TGTGCCAGCAGCTTTTTCGGGAGCCCGAACAATGAGCAGTTCTTC

J: TRBJ2-3
size: NA
D: NA
V: TRBV9
CDR3: CASSVQGIATDTQYF
DNA: TGTGCCAGCAGCGTACAGGGAATCGCGACAGATACGCAGTATTTT

J: TRBJ2-3
size: NA
D: NA
V: TRBV5-4
CDR3: CASRSLGRTPRTDTQYF
DNA: TGTGCCAGCAGAAGCCTCGGTAGGACTCCCCGCACAGATACGCAGTATTTT

J: TRBJ2-7
size: NA
D: TRBD1
V: TRBV29-1
CDR3: CSVRRQGGAYEQYF
DNA: TGCAGCGTTCGCAGACAGGGGGGTGCCTACGAGCAGTACTTC

J: TRBJ2-7
size: NA
D: TRBD2
V: TRBV5-4
CDR3: CASSFSGTSGRWAYEQYF
DNA: TGTGCCAGCAGCTTCTCCGGGACTAGCGGGAGGTGGGCTTACGAGCAGTACTTC

J: TRBJ2-3
size: NA
D: NA
V: TRBV11-3
CDR3: CASSPPRWSSLSTDTQYF
DNA: TGTGCCAGCAGCCCCCCCCGATGGAGTAGCCTAAGCACAGATACGCAGTATTTT

J: TRBJ2-2
size: NA
D: NA
V: TRBV10-1
CDR3: CATEDANTGELFF
DNA: TGCGCCACCGAGGACGCGAACACCGGGGAGCTGTTTTTT

J: TRBJ1-4
size: NA
D: NA
V: TRBV4-3
CDR3: CASSQDLVGTNEKLFF
DNA: TGCGCCAGCAGCCAAGACCTTGTTGGAACTAATGAAAAACTGTTTTTT

J: TRBJ2-7
size: NA
D: NA
V: TRBV28
CDR3: CASGDGYEQYF
DNA: TGTGCCAGCGGGGACGGGTACGAGCAGTACTTC

J: TRBJ2-1
size: NA
D: TRBD1
V: TRBV15
CDR3: CATSRARAGGNEQFF
DNA: TGTGCCACCAGCAGAGCTAGGGCAGGGGGTAATGAGCAGTTCTTC

J: TRBJ2-5
size: once
D: NA
V: TRBV5-4
CDR3: CASSSRTAAETQYF
DNA: TGTGCCAGCAGCTCGCGGACAGCCGCAGAGACCCAGTACTTC

J: TRBJ2-3
size: NA
D: TRBD1
V: TRBV4-3
CDR3: CASSQLLRGQGTLDTQYF
DNA: TGCGCCAGCAGCCAACTCCTAAGGGGGCAGGGGACCCTAGATACGCAGTATTTT

J: TRBJ2-2
size: once
D: TRBD1
V: TRBV6-6
CDR3: CASNPDRGDTTGELFF
DNA: TGTGCCAGCAACCCGGACAGGGGGGACACCACCGGGGAGCTGTTTTTT

J: TRBJ2-7
size: NA
D: NA
V: TRBV30
CDR3: CAWSVGGSYEQYF
DNA: TGTGCCTGGAGTGTCGGCGGGTCCTACGAGCAGTACTTC

J: TRBJ2-7
size: NA
D: TRBD2
V: TRBV7-9
CDR3: CASSSSSGILNEQYF
DNA: TGTGCCAGCAGCTCTTCTAGCGGGATCTTAAACGAGCAGTACTTC

J: TRBJ2-1
size: NA
D: NA
V: TRBV6-1
CDR3: CASSVGLLSGNEQFF
DNA: TGTGCCAGCAGTGTGGGGCTATTATCGGGCAATGAGCAGTTCTTC

J: TRBJ1-1
size: NA
D: TRBD1
V: TRBV19
CDR3: CASSIREGAHTEAFF
DNA: TGTGCCAGTAGTATTAGAGAGGGGGCGCACACTGAAGCTTTCTTT

J: TRBJ2-7
size: NA
D: NA
V: TRBV28
CDR3: CASSSTSYEQYF
DNA: TGTGCCAGCAGTTCGACCTCCTACGAGCAGTACTTC

J: TRBJ2-7
size: NA
D: NA
V: TRBV27
CDR3: CASSRGIAYEQYF
DNA: TGTGCCAGCAGTCGGGGTATCGCCTACGAGCAGTACTTC

J: TRBJ1-2
size: NA
D: TRBD1
V: TRBV29-1
CDR3: CSVAWDRDYGYTF
DNA: TGCAGCGTTGCCTGGGACAGAGACTATGGCTACACCTTC

J: TRBJ1-1
size: once
D: NA
V: TRBV7-9
CDR3: CASSVNTEAFF
DNA: TGTGCCAGCAGCGTTAACACTGAAGCTTTCTTT

J: TRBJ1-1
size: NA
D: TRBD1
V: TRBV4-1
CDR3: CASSQGEQGGTEAFF
DNA: TGCGCCAGCAGCCAAGGAGAGCAGGGGGGCACTGAAGCTTTCTTT

J: TRBJ2-7
size: NA
D: NA
V: TRBV10-1
CDR3: CASSDPRGYEQYF
DNA: TGCGCCAGCAGTGATCCCAGAGGCTACGAGCAGTACTTC

J: TRBJ1-4
size: NA
D: NA
V: TRBV7-9
CDR3: CASSLIGTQEEEKLFF
DNA: TGTGCCAGCAGCTTAATCGGGACCCAGGAGGAGGAAAAACTGTTTTTT

J: TRBJ2-1
size: NA
D: TRBD2
V: TRBV7-6
CDR3: CASSQGLGTDNEQFF
DNA: TGTGCCAGCAGCCAGGGACTAGGCACTGACAATGAGCAGTTCTTC

J: TRBJ1-1
size: NA
D: NA
V: TRBV7-9
CDR3: CASSTTVRVNTEAFF
DNA: TGTGCCAGCAGTACGACGGTCCGGGTGAACACTGAAGCTTTCTTT

J: TRBJ1-4
size: NA
D: TRBD1
V: TRBV10-3
CDR3: CAISVSGGANEKLFF
DNA: TGTGCCATCAGTGTTTCAGGGGGGGCTAATGAAAAACTGTTTTTT

J: TRBJ2-1
size: NA
D: NA
V: TRBV27
CDR3: CASSRTSYNEQFF
DNA: TGTGCCAGCAGCAGAACCTCCTACAATGAGCAGTTCTTC

J: TRBJ2-1
size: NA
D: NA
V: TRBV27
CDR3: CASSPSFGDLWNEQFF
DNA: TGTGCCAGCAGCCCGTCTTTTGGCGACTTGTGGAATGAGCAGTTCTTC

J: TRBJ2-7
size: NA
D: TRBD2
V: TRBV10-2
CDR3: CASGGLAGFYEQYF
DNA: TGCGCCAGCGGGGGACTAGCGGGATTCTACGAGCAGTACTTC

J: TRBJ2-5
size: NA
D: NA
V: TRBV5-1
CDR3: CASSWAGEEETQYF
DNA: TGCGCCAGCAGCTGGGCCGGAGAGGAAGAGACCCAGTACTTC

J: TRBJ2-3
size: NA
D: NA
V: TRBV11-2
CDR3: CASSFGAFASTDTQYF
DNA: TGTGCCAGCAGCTTCGGTGCCTTCGCGAGCACAGATACGCAGTATTTT